The rows below give T cell receptor beta chains drawn from one sample of a study of shared clonotypes between healthy human individuals. The protocol was immunoSEQ multiplex PCR, while the TCRdb copy is restricted to in-frame clones and leaves out a portion. The sample includes 450,000 to 500,000 clones, approximately 78% of them seen just once. Sequencing was performed on PBMCs. All receptors come from a middle-aged woman in good health. Some clones in this sample may be carry-over from other donors' samples. CDR3s include the opening cysteine and the closing phenylalanine or tryptophan. The D gene is left open where the match is weak. Clone size is not always given. Where it is, it says once, few, many or a class for expanded clones.

TRBD2,-,TRBV2,TRBJ2-3,TGTGCCAGCAGTGGCCGGCTAGCGGGAGGAGCAGATACGCAGTATTTT,CASSGRLAGGADTQYF
TRBD2,-,TRBV5-4,TRBJ2-1,TGTGCCAGCAGCTTGGCCGGGACTAACTACAATGAGCAGTTCTTC,CASSLAGTNYNEQFF
TRBD2,-,TRBV5-4,TRBJ2-5,TGTGCCAGCAGCGCGGGACTAGCGGGACGGGAGACCCAGTACTTC,CASSAGLAGRETQYF
-,-,TRBV7-3,TRBJ1-3,TGTGCCAGCAGCTTGGGCGGCGGTGGGGGAAACACCATATATTTT,CASSLGGGGGNTIYF
TRBD1,-,TRBV5-6,TRBJ2-7,TGTGCCAGCAGCTTCCTCACAGGGGGGAGCGACGAGCAGTACTTC,CASSFLTGGSDEQYF
-,few,TRBV27,TRBJ1-2,TGTGCCAGCAGTTCCCCGCGTGGGACGGATGGCTACACCTTC,CASSSPRGTDGYTF
-,-,TRBV5-5,TRBJ1-1,TGTGCCAGCAGCCGCCTTCCAAGAGGGGAAAACACTGAAGCTTTCTTT,CASSRLPRGENTEAFF
TRBD2,once,TRBV27,TRBJ2-2,TGTGCCAGCAGCCGGGGAGCGGGAGCGGTCACCGGGGAGCTGTTTTTT,CASSRGAGAVTGELFF
-,few,TRBV7-3,TRBJ2-1,TGTGCCAGCAGCCCCGGATTACGTGGCTCCTACAATGAGCAGTTCTTC,CASSPGLRGSYNEQFF
-,-,TRBV19,TRBJ1-1,TGTGCCAGTAGTCCCCTGAGGGCAACTGAAGCTTTCTTT,CASSPLRATEAFF
-,few,TRBV19,TRBJ2-3,TGTGCCAGTAGTACCAGGGTAGGCACAGATACGCAGTATTTT,CASSTRVGTDTQYF
-,-,TRBV6-4,TRBJ1-2,TGTGCCAGCAGACCCCGGTTGGGGCGCAGGGCTGGCTACACCTTC,CASRPRLGRRAGYTF
-,-,TRBV5-4,TRBJ2-7,TGTGCCAGCAGCTACCGCGACGCACCATACGCGGACGAGCAGTACTTC,CASSYRDAPYADEQYF
TRBD2,-,TRBV6-6,TRBJ2-1,TGTGCCAGCAGTTACGTGACTAGCGGGAGCGGGGGTGAGCAGTTCTTC,CASSYVTSGSGGEQFF
-,-,TRBV27,TRBJ2-5,TGTGCCAGCAGTTTTGAGTGGGAGACCCAGTACTTC,CASSFEWETQYF
TRBD1,-,TRBV6-5,TRBJ2-7,TGTGCCAGCAGCTTCGGGACAGGGTATTACGAGCAGTACTTC,CASSFGTGYYEQYF
-,-,TRBV4-2,TRBJ2-7,TGTGCCAGCAGCTTGGGGGCAGGGTTGGGCGAGCAGTACTTC,CASSLGAGLGEQYF
TRBD1,-,TRBV5-1,TRBJ2-7,TGCGCCAGCAGCTTGGGGGACAGGAGCTCCTACGAGCAGTACTTC,CASSLGDRSSYEQYF
TRBD1,few,TRBV10-2,TRBJ1-1,TGCGCCAGCAGTGGACAGGGCGGCACTGAAGCTTTCTTT,CASSGQGGTEAFF
-,-,TRBV11-2,TRBJ2-7,TGTGCCAGCAGCTTTAACACACAGGTCCACGAGCAGTACTTC,CASSFNTQVHEQYF
-,-,TRBV28,TRBJ1-5,TGTGCCAGCAGTTTCGGCCGGAGCAATCAGCCCCAGCATTTT,CASSFGRSNQPQHF
-,-,TRBV5-1,TRBJ2-5,TGCGCCAGCAACGCCAGGGTGGAAGAGACCCAGTACTTC,CASNARVEETQYF
-,-,TRBV28,TRBJ2-7,TGTGCCAGCAGTTCCCGCAGCTACGAGCAGTACTTC,CASSSRSYEQYF
-,-,TRBV11-2,TRBJ2-1,TGTGCCAGCAGCCCCCGGCGGGCCGGGCTAAATGAGCAGTTCTTC,CASSPRRAGLNEQFF
TRBD1,once,TRBV30,TRBJ1-4,TGTGCCTGGAGTCGAGGACAGGGCGGTGAAAAACTGTTTTTT,CAWSRGQGGEKLFF
TRBD2,-,TRBV9,TRBJ2-7,TGTGCCAGCAGCGTAGACCCTAGACTAGCCGGGGGTGAGCAGTACTTC,CASSVDPRLAGGEQYF
-,-,TRBV5-4,TRBJ1-2,TGTGCCAGCAGAATCCGGGGGACCATTGGCTACACCTTC,CASRIRGTIGYTF